The T cell receptor (beta chain) under discussion was sequenced for a study of T cells in tuberculosis. Across the whole study: A South African cohort included IGRA-negative adolescents, latently infected IGRA-positive adolescents and adults with active tuberculosis.

Study-level results: GMM-specific TCRs were nearer to active tuberculosis alpha repertoires, suggesting expansion. Active tuberculosis patients had shorter CDR3-alpha; the beta difference was nonsignificant.

Deletions cut 3 bases from V and 7 bases from J, with 18 bases between. Germline V lookup: CDR1 KGHSH, CDR2 LQKENI. This CDR3 is built from 15 residues. Profiled with immunoSEQ multiplex PCR; TCRdb holds only in-frame clones, not every one. The sample yields approximately 35,000 clones, about 97% seen once. In the case of this clone: The antigen remains undetermined.

This clonotype originated in a donor aged 10-29 years with latent tuberculosis or without tuberculosis infection. Source material: PBMCs. V usage is TRBV18 and J usage is TRBJ1-2, with a weak D call TRBD1 (5 bases). The CDR3 bases are TGTGCCAGCTCACCCCTCCAGGGATCGGAACGTGGCTACACCTTC. Its protein product is CASSPLQGSERGYTF. Combining the CDR3 with reference TRBV18 and TRBJ1-2 gives the whole variable domain NAGVMQNPRHLVRRRGQEARLRCSPMKGHSHVYWYRQLPEEGLKFMVYLQKENIIDESGMPKERFSAEFPKEGPSILRIQQVVRGDSAAYFCASSPLQGSERGYTFGSGTRLTVV.